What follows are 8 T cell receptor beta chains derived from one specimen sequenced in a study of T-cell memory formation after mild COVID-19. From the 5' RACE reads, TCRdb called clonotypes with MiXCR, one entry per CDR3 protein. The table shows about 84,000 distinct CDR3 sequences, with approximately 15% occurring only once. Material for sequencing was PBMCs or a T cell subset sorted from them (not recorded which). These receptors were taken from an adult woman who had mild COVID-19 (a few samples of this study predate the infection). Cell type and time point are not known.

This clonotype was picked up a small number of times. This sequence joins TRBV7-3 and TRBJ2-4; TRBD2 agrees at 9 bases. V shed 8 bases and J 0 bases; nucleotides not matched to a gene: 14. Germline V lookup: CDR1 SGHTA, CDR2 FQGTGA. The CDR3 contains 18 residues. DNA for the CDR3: TGTGCCAGCGTTGCTAGGACTCTAGCGGGGCTAGCCAAAAACATTCAGTACTTC. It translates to CASVARTLAGLAKNIQYF.

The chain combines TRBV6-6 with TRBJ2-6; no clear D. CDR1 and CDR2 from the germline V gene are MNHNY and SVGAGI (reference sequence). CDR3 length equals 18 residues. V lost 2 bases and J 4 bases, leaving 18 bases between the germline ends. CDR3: CASSYRSGLLRGANVLTF. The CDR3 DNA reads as TGTGCCAGCAGTTACCGGTCAGGCTTGCTGCGGGGGGCCAACGTCCTGACTTTC.

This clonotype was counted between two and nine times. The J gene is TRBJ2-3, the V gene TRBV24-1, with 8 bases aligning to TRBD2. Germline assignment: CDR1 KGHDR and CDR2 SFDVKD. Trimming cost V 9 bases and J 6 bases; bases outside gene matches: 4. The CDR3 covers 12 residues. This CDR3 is CATRAGGDTQYF. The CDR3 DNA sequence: TGTGCCACCCGCGCGGGAGGCGATACGCAGTATTTT.

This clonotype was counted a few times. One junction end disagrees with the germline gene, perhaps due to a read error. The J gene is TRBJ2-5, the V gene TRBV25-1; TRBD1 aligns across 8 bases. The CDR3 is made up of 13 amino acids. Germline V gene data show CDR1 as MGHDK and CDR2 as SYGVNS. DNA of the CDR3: TGTGCCAGCAGTGAACCTGGACAGGGTAGCGCCCACTTC. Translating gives CASSEPGQGSAHF.

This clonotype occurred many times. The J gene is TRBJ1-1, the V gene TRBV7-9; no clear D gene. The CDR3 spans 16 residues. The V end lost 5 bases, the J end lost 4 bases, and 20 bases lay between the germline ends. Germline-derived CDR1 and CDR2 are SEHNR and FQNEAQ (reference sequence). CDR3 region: CASSPRLAGGVTEAFF. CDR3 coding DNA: TGTGCCAGCAGCCCTCGGTTGGCAGGAGGAGTCACTGAAGCTTTCTTT.

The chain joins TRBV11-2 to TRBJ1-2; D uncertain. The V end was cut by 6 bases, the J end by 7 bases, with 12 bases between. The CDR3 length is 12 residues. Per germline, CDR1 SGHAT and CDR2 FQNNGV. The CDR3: CASSLLRSGYTF. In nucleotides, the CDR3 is TGTGCCAGCAGTTTATTGAGGAGTGGCTACACCTTC.

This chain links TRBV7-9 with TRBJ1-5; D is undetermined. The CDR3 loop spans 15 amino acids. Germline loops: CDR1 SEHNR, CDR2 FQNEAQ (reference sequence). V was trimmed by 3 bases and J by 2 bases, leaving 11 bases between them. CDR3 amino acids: CASSFAEGGNQPQHF. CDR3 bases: TGTGCCAGCAGCTTCGCGGAGGGTGGCAATCAGCCCCAGCATTTT.

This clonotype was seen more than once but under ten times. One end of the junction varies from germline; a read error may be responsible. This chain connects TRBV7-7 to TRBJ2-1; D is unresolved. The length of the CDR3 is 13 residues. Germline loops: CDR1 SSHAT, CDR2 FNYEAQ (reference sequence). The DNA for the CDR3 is TGTGCTAGCAGCATGGACGGCCGAAAGGAGCAGTTCTTC. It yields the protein CASSMDGRKEQFF.